One sample yielded the 4 T cell receptor beta chains listed below, sequenced in a study of shared clonotypes between healthy human individuals (dated by TCRdb to between 2020 and 2021). Libraries were built with the immunoSEQ multiplex PCR assay. TCRdb limited this immuneACCESS table to in-frame rearrangements with V and J called. A share of clones is missing; checked studies link under half to unresolved V genes, and the rest is unexplained. For this sample there are about 2 million clones; about 95% appear just once. Roughly 1.2% of the sample is in the top ten clones. CD8 naive samples were CD45RO-negative cells positively selected for CCR7, giving a CD45RA+CCR7+ population that excluded TemRA cells. The sample was naive CD8+ T cells sorted from blood. Reading the label with the study, this specimen's cell subset or site is: CD45RA+CCR7+. The source of these receptors is a man younger than 35 in good health.

The chain links TRBV7-3 to TRBJ2-5; TRBD2 matches at 13 bases. The germline gives CDR1 SGHTA, CDR2 FQGTGA. V shed 4 bases and J 5 bases; nucleotides not matched to a gene: 10. There are 17 residues in the CDR3. Here the CDR3 DNA reads TGTGCCAGCAGCTCCGGACTAGCGGGGGCTTCTTGGGAGACCCAGTACTTC. It specifies CASSSGLAGASWETQYF.

CDR3 sequence (DNA): TGCGCCAGCAGCTTGGGACTATTTATCACAATTGGACCCCCCAATGAGCAGTTCTTC. Translating it yields CASSLGLFITIGPPNEQFF. The chain couples TRBV5-1 to TRBJ2-1; possibly TRBD2 for D (5 bases). Per the germline V gene, CDR1 is SGHRS and CDR2 is YFSETQ. Trimming took off 0 bases at V and 6 bases at J, with 25 bases between the two ends. The CDR3 is made up of 19 amino acids.

This clone is a singleton in its sample. The chain recombines TRBV2 with TRBJ2-1, with unresolved D. The CDR3 extends over 15 amino acids. Germline CDR1 reads SNHLY; CDR2 reads FYNNEI. Trimming cost V 4 bases and J 4 bases, with 14 bases left between them. Here the CDR3 DNA reads TGTGCCAGCAGTGTAGGCCAGGCGAAATACAATGAGCAGTTCTTC. It yields the protein CASSVGQAKYNEQFF. Together with reference TRBV2 and TRBJ2-1, the CDR3 gives the full variable domain: EPEVTQTPSHQVTQMGQEVILRCVPISNHLYFYWYRQILGQKVEFLVSFYNNEISEKSEIFDDQFSVERPDGSNFTLKIRSTKLEDSAMYFCASSVGQAKYNEQFFGPGTRLTVL.

CDR3 amino acids: CASSVYGGAYEQYF. The CDR3 region has the DNA TGTGCCAGCAGTGTGTACGGGGGAGCCTACGAGCAGTACTTC. The J gene is TRBJ2-7, the V gene TRBV2; tentatively, D is TRBD2 (6 bases). Germline-derived CDR1 and CDR2 are SNHLY and FYNNEI. CDR3 length equals 14 residues. The germline V and J ends were trimmed by 4 bases and 2 bases, with 12 bases remaining between them.